Listed here are 14 T cell receptor beta chains from one sample, sequenced in a study of early T cells in non-severe SARS-CoV-2 infection (dated by TCRdb to the early 2020s). The receptor library was made with 5' RACE. Data came from a NextSeq 500. Clones were called with MiXCR by TCRdb after fastp trimmed the public reads at Q25, and only in-frame beta chains were retained. Under each unique CDR3 protein, matching rows form one entry showing the most common genes and DNA. Recorded for this sample are tens of thousands of distinct CDR3 sequences; around 12% of them occurred a single time. Of the sample, roughly 4.5% is held by the ten largest clones. The sample consisted of whole blood, taken at baseline. These receptors originate from an adult who was a healthcare worker with PCR-confirmed SARS-CoV-2 infection or an uninfected control (not recorded which).

This clonotype has a count of ten or more. This sequence joins TRBV5-1 and TRBJ2-3; possible D gene TRBD2, 5 bases. The V gene's germline CDR1 is SGHRS and CDR2 YFSETQ. This CDR3 has 14 amino acids. V was cut by 4 bases and J by 2 bases, with 11 bases left in between. The CDR3 loop is CASSRGGSTDTQYF. The CDR3 DNA reads TGCGCCAGCAGCCGTGGAGGTTCCACAGATACGCAGTATTTT.

This chain uses TRBV2 with TRBJ2-2; D call uncertain. The germline V gene encodes CDR1 SNHLY and CDR2 FYNNEI. Deletions cut 5 bases from V and 5 bases from J, with 12 bases between. The CDR3 totals 14 residues. CDR3 DNA: TGTGCCAGCAGTCGGGTTAGGATGACCGGGGAGCTGTTTTTT. Translated, it gives CASSRVRMTGELFF.

The chain joins TRBV28 to TRBJ1-1; D unresolved. Germline V gene data show CDR1 as MDHEN and CDR2 as SYDVKM. V lost 6 bases and J 1 base, leaving 12 bases between the germline ends. This CDR3 is 14 amino acids long. This CDR3 reads CASRATGSNTEAFF. CDR3 sequence (DNA): TGTGCCAGCAGGGCCACCGGGTCGAACACTGAAGCTTTCTTT.

J is TRBJ2-5 and V is TRBV4-1, with 7 positions matching TRBD2. This CDR3 is 15 amino acids long. The germline CDR1 and CDR2 sequences are MGHRA and YSYEKL. The junction had 10 bases not matched to a gene; V was cut back by 7 bases and J by 2 bases. The CDR3 nucleotides read TGCGCCAGCACCCCCGGCGGGGGAGGTCAAGAGACCCAGTACTTC. Translation gives CASTPGGGGQETQYF.

This clonotype has a count of ten or more. Sequence at one end of the junction differs from germline and may be a read error. The rearrangement joins TRBV12-3 or TRBV12-4 to TRBJ2-7; 8 positions agree with TRBD2. The CDR3 length is 14 residues. The CDR3 bases are TGTGCCAGCAGATTAGCGGGAACCCCCTACGAGCAGTACTTC. Its translation is CASRLAGTPYEQYF.

In its sample, this clonotype was seen many times. The chain recombines TRBV10-3 with TRBJ1-1, with unresolved D. Germline CDR1 reads ENHRY; CDR2 reads SYGVKD. The CDR3 has 14 amino acids. Trimming stripped 2 bases from V and 5 bases from J, with 12 bases between. The CDR3, as DNA: TGTGCCATCAGTGAGCCTACCGTTGGGACTGAAGCTTTCTTT. Protein product: CAISEPTVGTEAFF.

V is TRBV19 and J is TRBJ2-3, with D perhaps assigned TRBD1 or TRBD2 (5 bases each). Germline-derived CDR1 and CDR2 are LNHDA and SQIVND (reference sequence). Trimming took off 3 bases at V and 9 bases at J, with 10 bases between the two ends. The CDR3 loop spans 12 amino acids. The CDR3 is CASSMERDTQYF. CDR3 DNA: TGTGCCAGTAGTATGGAACGGGACACGCAGTATTTT.

The count of this clonotype is one. The germline gene is not matched at one end of the junction; a read error may be the cause. The chain is built from TRBV11-3 and TRBJ1-1; TRBD1 matches at 7 bases. There are 15 residues in the CDR3. Germline V lookup: CDR1 SGHNT, CDR2 YENEEA. CDR3 in amino acids: CASSGTGQLNTETFF. As DNA, the CDR3 is TGTGCCAGCAGCGGGACGGGACAGTTGAACACTGAAACTTTCTTT.

This clonotype was seen repeatedly, ten times or more. The chain couples TRBV21-1 to TRBJ2-1; whether TRBD1, the table's D call, matches the DNA was not checked. TRBV21-1 is annotated as a pseudogene. The CDR3 loop spans 13 amino acids. Here the CDR3 DNA reads TGTGCCAGCATCATTTGCACAGGGAATGAGCAGTTCTTC. As protein: CASIICTGNEQFF.

This clonotype was recorded a few times. The chain employs TRBV30 and TRBJ1-2; D is perhaps TRBD1 (6 bases). The germline V gene encodes CDR1 GTSNPN and CDR2 SVGIG (reference sequence). V lost 6 bases, J lost 2 bases, and 16 bases lay in between. CDR3 length: 14 amino acids. The CDR3 here is CACDSGTMNYGYTF. The CDR3 DNA reads TGTGCCTGCGATTCTGGGACAATGAACTATGGCTACACCTTC.

This clonotype occurred a few times. The chain uses TRBV28 and TRBJ1-4; D gene ambiguous. The CDR3 consists of 14 residues. Trimming took 6 bases from V and 2 from J, leaving 10 bases between them. Germline V CDR1 and CDR2: MDHEN, SYDVKM. The CDR3 coding sequence is TGTGCCAGCAGAGGAGGGCTCACTAATGAAAAACTGTTTTTT. Translating gives CASRGGLTNEKLFF.

Only a few counts were recorded for this clonotype. The rearrangement links TRBV20-1 to TRBJ2-3; 8 positions match TRBD2. The junction had 5 bases not matched to a gene; V was cut back by 6 bases and J by 6 bases. The CDR3 loop spans 12 amino acids. Germline V gives CDR1 DFQATT, CDR2 SNEGSKA (reference sequence). CDR3 amino acids: CSATGTSDTQYF. The CDR3 DNA sequence: TGCAGTGCCACCGGGACTAGTGATACGCAGTATTTT.

This clonotype was counted only a few times. V is TRBV6-4 and J is TRBJ1-2; D is uncertain. V lost 10 bases to trimming and J lost 4 bases, with 10 bases between them. In germline, CDR1 is MRHNA, CDR2 SNTAGT. CDR3 size: 11 residues. In DNA form, the CDR3 reads TGTGCCACGCGGACGGTCTATGGCTACACCTTC. It translates to CATRTVYGYTF.

This clonotype was detected ten times or more. This chain uses TRBV7-9 with TRBJ1-1; 8 bases match TRBD1. Germline V gives CDR1 SEHNR, CDR2 FQNEAQ (reference sequence). The CDR3 is 14 amino acids. The J segment lost 1 base and the V segment lost 6 bases, leaving 4 bases of the junction unmatched. The DNA of the CDR3 is TGTGCCAGCAGAATACAGGGGGGGAACACTGAAGCTTTCTTT. Translated: CASRIQGGNTEAFF.